The 21 T cell receptor beta chains reported below all come from one sample, sequenced in a study of OX40 agonist ivuxolimab in advanced cancers. Clones were sequenced by immunoSEQ multiplex PCR, and TCRdb holds only the in-frame ones, with some missing. The repertoire holds 10,000 to 15,000 clones, with 65% to 80% as singletons. The sequencing used CD4+ or CD8+ T cells sorted from blood, collected in a trial of the OX40 agonist ivuxolimab. All receptors come from an adult with an advanced solid tumor such as melanoma, head and neck, liver or kidney cancer.

The chain recombines TRBV2 with TRBJ2-1; D is undetermined. This CDR3 region has 13 residues. Looked up from germline, CDR1 is SNHLY and CDR2 is FYNNEI. V was shortened by 6 bases and J by 4 bases, with 10 bases between the two germline ends. This CDR3 reads CASSTKIYNEQFF. The CDR3 nucleotides are TGTGCCAGCAGCACTAAGATTTACAATGAGCAGTTCTTC.

The chain combines TRBV19 with TRBJ1-1; the match to TRBD1 covers 9 bases. This CDR3 has 13 amino acids. The germline V gene encodes CDR1 LNHDA and CDR2 SQIVND (reference sequence). V was clipped by 7 bases and J by 6 bases; unmatched bases: 6. The DNA of the CDR3 is TGTGCCAGTAACCACAGGGGGCTGGCTGAAGCTTTCTTT. Its translation is CASNHRGLAEAFF.

CDR3 amino acids: CAVPTSGYNEQFF. CDR3 coding DNA: TGTGCCGTCCCCACTAGCGGCTACAATGAGCAGTTCTTC. The chain couples TRBV7-9 to TRBJ2-1; TRBD2 matches 8 bases. The CDR3 loop spans 13 amino acids. The V gene's germline CDR1 is SEHNR and CDR2 FQNEAQ (reference sequence). V lost 11 bases and J lost 3; bases outside the gene matches: 6.

This chain links TRBV4-3 with TRBJ1-5; TRBD1 might be the D (6 bases). Germline V lookup: CDR1 LGHNA, CDR2 YSLEER. V was cut by 1 base and J by 1 base, with 8 bases left in between. This CDR3 contains 15 residues. The CDR3 protein is CASSQVTGSNQPQHF. The DNA for the CDR3 is TGCGCCAGCAGCCAAGTGACAGGAAGCAATCAGCCCCAGCATTTT.

The V call is TRBV30, the J call TRBJ2-7, with no clear D. The CDR3 extends over 12 amino acids. Looked up from germline, CDR1 is GTSNPN and CDR2 is SVGIG (reference sequence). Trimming removed 0 bases from V and 1 base from J, with 4 bases in between. As DNA, the CDR3 is TGTGCCTGGAGTGTTGGTTCCTACGAGCAGTACTTC. Amino acids: CAWSVGSYEQYF.

This chain uses TRBV5-1 with TRBJ1-1; 8 bases align to TRBD1. Trimming cost V 3 bases and J 0 bases; bases outside gene matches: 4. This CDR3 contains 15 residues. Germline V lookup: CDR1 SGHRS, CDR2 YFSETQ. The CDR3 nucleotides are TGCGCCAGCAGCTCGGACAGGGAGGTGAACACTGAAGCTTTCTTT. This encodes CASSSDREVNTEAFF.

As regards this clone: Other DNA sequences in this sample translate to the same CDR3. V usage is TRBV28 and J usage is TRBJ1-1; D not resolved. This CDR3 has 13 amino acids. Germline CDR1 and CDR2: MDHEN and SYDVKM. V was trimmed by 3 bases and J by 3 bases, leaving 8 bases between them. CDR3 residues: CASSLGSDTEAFF. The CDR3 DNA reads TGTGCCAGCAGTTTGGGATCTGACACTGAAGCTTTCTTT.

This clone appeared a single time. V is TRBV9 and J is TRBJ2-6, with D unclear. CDR3 length: 15 residues. Per the germline V gene, CDR1 is SGDLS and CDR2 is YYNGEE. V lost 6 bases, J lost 0 bases, and 10 bases lay in between. CDR3 in amino acids: CASIMPSSGANVLTF. The CDR3 DNA sequence: TGTGCCAGCATCATGCCTAGCTCTGGGGCCAACGTCCTGACTTTC.

J is TRBJ1-1 and V is TRBV7-3; D is possibly TRBD1 (6 bases). The germline gives CDR1 SGHTA, CDR2 FQGTGA. The CDR3 has 15 amino acids. Deletions cut 5 bases from V and 3 bases from J, with 16 bases between. For the CDR3, the DNA is TGTGCCAGCAGCCCCCTCGGCCCAGGGGACACTGAAGCTTTCTTT. Amino acid sequence: CASSPLGPGDTEAFF.

The chain employs TRBV27 and TRBJ2-7; 11 bases are shared with TRBD2. Per the germline V gene, CDR1 is MNHEY and CDR2 is SMNVEV (reference sequence). The CDR3 is made up of 14 amino acids. V trimming: 4 bases; J trimming: 7 bases; junction bases outside the gene matches: 6. The CDR3 sequence: CASSSGLAGGEQYF. CDR3 bases: TGTGCCAGCAGTTCCGGACTAGCGGGTGGTGAGCAGTACTTC.

A single count supports this clone. The rearrangement joins TRBV7-9 to TRBJ1-4, with TRBD1 matching over 8 bases. V gave up 4 bases and J gave up 3 bases; unmatched junction bases: 4. CDR1 SEHNR and CDR2 FQNEAQ come from the germline V gene (reference sequence). The CDR3 extends over 15 amino acids. The CDR3 loop reads CASSSDRAPNEKLFF. For the CDR3, the DNA is TGTGCCAGCAGCTCGGACAGGGCCCCTAATGAAAAACTGTTTTTT. The full variable domain, with the rest looked up from reference TRBV7-9 and TRBJ1-4, is DTGVSQNPRHKITKRGQNVTFRCDPISEHNRLYWYRQTLGQGPEFLTYFQNEAQLEKSRLLSDRFSAERPKGSFSTLEIQRTEQGDSAMYLCASSSDRAPNEKLFFGSGTQLSVL.

The rearrangement links TRBV27 to TRBJ1-1; D not resolved. CDR1 and CDR2 from the germline V gene are MNHEY and SMNVEV (reference sequence). The length of the CDR3 is 17 residues. The V and J ends lost 5 bases and 5 bases respectively, with 24 bases between them. CDR3 loop: CASSGPRVPIGWTEAFF. CDR3 DNA sequence: TGTGCCAGCAGTGGACCGAGGGTTCCTATAGGTTGGACTGAAGCTTTCTTT.

The J gene is TRBJ2-2, the V gene TRBV11-2, with a tentative D call TRBD1 (7 bases). This CDR3 spans 12 amino acids. The germline CDR1 and CDR2 sequences are SGHAT and FQNNGV. The CDR3, as DNA: TGTGCGACTAGGGGGCTCACCGGGGAGCTGTTTTTT. Protein sequence: CATRGLTGELFF.

V is TRBV30 and J is TRBJ1-2; D is unclear. The ends were cut back, 3 bases at V and 0 bases at J, with 8 bases in the middle. This CDR3 comprises 13 residues. Germline V gives CDR1 GTSNPN, CDR2 SVGIG (reference sequence). Written as DNA, the CDR3 is TGTGCCTGGAGGGAAAGCTCTAACTATGGCTACACCTTC. As protein: CAWRESSNYGYTF.

The rearrangement links TRBV7-9 to TRBJ2-1; D is tentatively TRBD1 or TRBD2 (5 bases each). Germline V lookup: CDR1 SEHNR, CDR2 FQNEAQ (reference sequence). Trimming removed 4 bases from V and 5 bases from J, with 15 bases in between. The CDR3 spans 15 residues. In DNA form, the CDR3 reads TGTGCCAGCAGCTCATCCGGGGCGCTTAACAATGAGCAGTTCTTC. Protein product: CASSSSGALNNEQFF.

The rearrangement uses TRBV7-8 and TRBJ2-1, with 7 bases lining up with TRBD2. Per germline, CDR1 SGHVS and CDR2 FQNEAQ. V trimming: 1 base; J trimming: 7 bases; junction bases outside the gene matches: 4. This CDR3 is 14 amino acids long. CDR3 sequence reads: CASSLVPSGNEQFF. In DNA, the CDR3 is TGTGCCAGCAGCTTAGTTCCTAGCGGAAATGAGCAGTTCTTC.

The V and J genes are TRBV5-1 and TRBJ1-1; D is unclear. Germline V CDR1 and CDR2: SGHRS, YFSETQ. The length of the CDR3 is 13 residues. V gave up 0 bases and J gave up 3 bases, with 6 bases separating them. As DNA, the CDR3 is TGCGCCAGCAGCTTGGCCGGGTACACTGAAGCTTTCTTT. Protein: CASSLAGYTEAFF.

The chain couples TRBV7-3 to TRBJ1-1, with unresolved D. Deletions cut 5 bases from V and 0 bases from J, with 13 bases between. Germline V lookup: CDR1 SGHTA, CDR2 FQGTGA. CDR3 length: 15 amino acids. In nucleotides, the CDR3 is TGTGCCAGCAGCCCTCTAGGTGCATTGAACACTGAAGCTTTCTTT. Translated, it gives CASSPLGALNTEAFF. The full variable domain, with the rest looked up from reference TRBV7-3 and TRBJ1-1, is GAGVSQTPSNKVTEKGKYVELRCDPISGHTALYWYRQSLGQGPEFLIYFQGTGAADDSGLPNDRFFAVRPEGSVSTLKIQRTERGDSAVYLCASSPLGALNTEAFFGQGTRLTVV.

The gene calls are TRBV27 and TRBJ2-7, with D unresolved. CDR3 length equals 13 residues. V shed 3 bases and J shed 3 bases, with 9 bases lying between them. Germline V gives CDR1 MNHEY, CDR2 SMNVEV (reference sequence). The CDR3 coding sequence is TGTGCCAGCAGTTTTATTGGGGACTACGAGCAGTACTTC. Amino acid sequence: CASSFIGDYEQYF.

The chain recombines TRBV10-3 with TRBJ1-2; 8 bases map to TRBD1. Germline CDR1 ENHRY, CDR2 SYGVKD. The CDR3 extends over 17 amino acids. J gave up 4 bases and V 3 bases, and 13 bases lay outside the gene matches. CDR3: CAISEPNLGQVSYGYTF. DNA of the CDR3: TGTGCCATCAGTGAACCAAATTTGGGACAGGTATCCTATGGCTACACCTTC.

The chain is built from TRBV27 and TRBJ2-1; 7 bases fit TRBD1. V shed 7 bases and J 7 bases; nucleotides not matched to a gene: 22. The CDR3 contains 18 residues. Germline-derived CDR1 and CDR2 are MNHEY and SMNVEV (reference sequence). This CDR3 is CASKPGQRYLLSDNEQFF. CDR3 in DNA: TGTGCCAGCAAACCGGGACAGAGGTATCTTCTATCCGATAATGAGCAGTTCTTC.